The source of this T cell receptor (beta chain) is a study of T cell responses to AZD1222 COVID-19 vaccine. Overall study: Pooling of second doses given at about 4 or about 12 weeks was done.

The study, taken as a whole, reports: Donors in the cohort were predominantly white British and more often female, and clonal diversity was possibly underestimated. Seropositive at baseline were only six AZD1222 recipients.

Trimming stripped 4 bases from V and 4 bases from J, with 7 bases between. Germline V gene lookup returns CDR1 LGHDT and CDR2 YNNKEL (reference sequence). This CDR3 is 12 amino acids long. With regard to this clone: What it binds is not known.

Libraries were prepared by immunoSEQ multiplex PCR; TCRdb keeps only in-frame clonotypes and omits some of them. The sample holds about 210,000 clones, roughly 92% seen once. The sequence came from an adult in good health. Sample: peripheral blood, taken on day 0 of AZD1222 vaccination. This sequence joins TRBV3-1 (or the pseudogene TRBV3-2) and TRBJ1-1; D gene ambiguous. CDR3 sequence: CASSPNPTEAFF. The CDR3 region has the DNA TGTGCCAGCAGCCCAAACCCCACTGAAGCTTTCTTT.